This TCR beta chain was recorded in a study of shared clonotypes between healthy human individuals. General study results and limits: Estimated richness was generally greater in naive than memory subsets.

The V end was cut by 0 bases, the J end by 1 base, with 10 bases between. Germline loops: CDR1 SGHTA, CDR2 FQGNSA. The CDR3 has 15 amino acids. Nashville, Tennessee was home to all donors, each a Caucasian adult. Profiled with immunoSEQ multiplex PCR; TCRdb holds only in-frame clones, not every one. Of 2 million to 2.5 million clones in the sample, less than 95% were seen once. On this clone itself: Its specificity is unknown.

The sample comprised naive CD4+ T cells from PBMCs. Subset given: CD45RA+ positively selected. The sequence came from a man aged 18 to 30 in good health. Some clones in this sample may be carry-over from other donors' samples. This sequence joins TRBV7-2 and TRBJ2-7; tentative D call: TRBD1 (5 bases). The CDR3 sequence: CASSLAAGNSYEQYF. CDR3 nucleotides: TGTGCCAGCAGCTTAGCGGCAGGGAATTCCTACGAGCAGTACTTC.